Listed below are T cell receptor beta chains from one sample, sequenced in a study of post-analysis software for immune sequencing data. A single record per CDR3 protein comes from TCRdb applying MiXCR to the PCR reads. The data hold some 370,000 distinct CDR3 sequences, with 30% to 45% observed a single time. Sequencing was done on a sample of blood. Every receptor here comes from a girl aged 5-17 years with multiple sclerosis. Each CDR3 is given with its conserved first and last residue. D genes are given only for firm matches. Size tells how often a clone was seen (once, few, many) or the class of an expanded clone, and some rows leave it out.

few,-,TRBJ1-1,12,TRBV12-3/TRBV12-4,CASSHRATEAFF,TGTGCCAGCAGTCACAGGGCCACTGAAGCTTTCTTT
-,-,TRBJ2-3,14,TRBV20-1,CSARGAGNADTQYF,TGCAGTGCTAGAGGGGCAGGGAATGCAGATACGCAGTATTTT
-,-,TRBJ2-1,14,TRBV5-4,CASSLGSRGGEQFF,TGTGCCAGCAGCTTGGGAAGTAGGGGAGGTGAGCAGTTCTTC
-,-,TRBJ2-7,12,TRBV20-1,CSAGVISYEQYF,TGCAGTGCTGGGGTGATATCCTACGAGCAGTACTTC
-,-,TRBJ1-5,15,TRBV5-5,CASSPGERGYQPQHF,TGTGCCAGCAGCCCGGGCGAGAGGGGCTATCAGCCCCAGCATTTT
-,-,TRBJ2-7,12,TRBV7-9,CASSTDLYEQYF,TGTGCCAGCAGTACTGACCTTTACGAGCAGTACTTC
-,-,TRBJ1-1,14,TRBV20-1,CSARGGLGNTEAFF,TGCAGTGCTAGAGGGGGATTGGGGAACACTGAAGCTTTCTTT
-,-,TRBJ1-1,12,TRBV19,CASSNIGTEAFF,TGTGCCAGTAGTAATATTGGCACTGAAGCTTTCTTT
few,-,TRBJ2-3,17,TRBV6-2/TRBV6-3,CASSYRLGGGPQDTQYF,TGTGCCAGCAGTTACCGTCTTGGCGGGGGCCCGCAGGATACGCAGTATTTT
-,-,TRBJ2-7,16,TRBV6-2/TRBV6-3,CASSSIRDSEPYEQYF,TGTGCCAGCAGTTCGATCCGGGACTCAGAACCGTACGAGCAGTACTTC
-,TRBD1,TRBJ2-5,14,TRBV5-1,CASSATGGRETQYF,TGCGCCAGCAGCGCCACAGGGGGACGGGAGACCCAGTACTTC
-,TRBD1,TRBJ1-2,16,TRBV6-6,CASSFPLDRGQYGYTF,TGTGCCAGCAGTTTCCCCTTGGACAGGGGGCAGTATGGCTACACCTTC
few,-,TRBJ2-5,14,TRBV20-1,CSERAGQAQETQYF,TGCAGTGAGAGGGCGGGGCAGGCCCAAGAGACCCAGTACTTC
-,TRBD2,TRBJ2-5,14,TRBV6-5,CASRGGGDWETQYF,TGTGCCAGCAGAGGCGGGGGGGACTGGGAGACCCAGTACTTC
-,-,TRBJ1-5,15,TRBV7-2,CASSLVGTSNQPQHF,TGTGCCAGCAGCTTAGTGGGCACCAGCAATCAGCCCCAGCATTTT
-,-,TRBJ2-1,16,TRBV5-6,CASSQRYIGSYNEQFF,TGTGCCAGCAGCCAACGCTATATCGGGTCCTACAATGAGCAGTTCTTC
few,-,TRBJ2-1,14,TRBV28,CASSLGVGTNKQFF,TGTGCCAGCAGTCTCGGGGTGGGGACCAACAAGCAGTTCTTC
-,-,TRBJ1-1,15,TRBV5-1,CASSWAGVKSTEAFF,TGCGCCAGCAGCTGGGCGGGGGTAAAGAGCACTGAAGCTTTCTTT
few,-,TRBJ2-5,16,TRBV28,CASSPSDRLTLETQYF,TGTGCCAGCAGCCCGAGCGACAGGTTAACATTGGAGACCCAGTACTTC
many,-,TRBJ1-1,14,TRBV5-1,CASSSHLLNTEAFF,TGCGCCAGCAGCTCCCACCTCCTGAACACTGAAGCTTTCTTT
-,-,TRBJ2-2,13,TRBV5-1,CASRGQYTGELFF,TGCGCCAGCAGAGGACAGTACACCGGGGAGCTGTTTTTT
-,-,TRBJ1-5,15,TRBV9,CASSRSSGAEQPQHF,TGTGCCAGCAGCCGAAGCAGTGGGGCAGAGCAGCCCCAGCATTTT
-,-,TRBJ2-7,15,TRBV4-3,CASSQDWDNSYEQYF,TGCGCCAGCAGCCAAGATTGGGACAATTCCTACGAGCAGTACTTC
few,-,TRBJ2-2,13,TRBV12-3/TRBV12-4,CASSPGGAGELFF,TGTGCCAGCAGTCCCGGTGGGGCCGGGGAGCTGTTTTTT
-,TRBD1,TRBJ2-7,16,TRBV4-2,CASSQSMGQEGGEQYF,TGTGCCAGCAGCCAGAGCATGGGACAGGAAGGAGGCGAGCAGTACTTC
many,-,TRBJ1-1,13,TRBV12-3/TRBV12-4,CASSFGGNTEAFF,TGTGCCAGCAGTTTCGGGGGAAACACTGAAGCTTTCTTT